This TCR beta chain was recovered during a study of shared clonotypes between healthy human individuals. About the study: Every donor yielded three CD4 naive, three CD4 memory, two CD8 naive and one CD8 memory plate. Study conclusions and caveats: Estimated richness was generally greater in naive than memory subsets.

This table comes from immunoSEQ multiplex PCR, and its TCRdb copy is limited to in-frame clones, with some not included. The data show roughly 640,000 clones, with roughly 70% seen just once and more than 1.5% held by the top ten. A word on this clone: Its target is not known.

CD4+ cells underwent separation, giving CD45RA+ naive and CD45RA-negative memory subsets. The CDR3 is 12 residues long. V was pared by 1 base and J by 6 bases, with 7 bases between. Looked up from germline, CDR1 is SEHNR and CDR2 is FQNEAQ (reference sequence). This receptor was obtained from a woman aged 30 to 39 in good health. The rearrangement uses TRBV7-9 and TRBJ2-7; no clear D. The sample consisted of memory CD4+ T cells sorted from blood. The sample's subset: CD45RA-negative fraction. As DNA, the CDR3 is TGTGCCAGCAGCTTAGAGGTGGGCGAGCAGTACTTC. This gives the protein CASSLEVGEQYF.